Given below is one T cell receptor beta chain in context. Antigen unknown. V gave up 3 bases and J gave up 8 bases; unmatched junction bases: 5. This CDR3 comprises 14 residues. Germline assignment: CDR1 LNHNV and CDR2 YYDKDF (reference sequence). Sequencing used immunoSEQ multiplex PCR; TCRdb keeps in-frame clones, though not all of them. The data hold almost 70,000 clones, with just over 90% observed a single time. This sample was included in a study of OX40 agonist ivuxolimab in advanced cancers. About the research overall: Participants could have had prior anti-PD-1, anti-PD-L1 or anti-CTLA-4 therapy, and 40% had some. Notes on the study in general: In CD8+ T cells, expanded clones were on average more numerous than in CD4+.

J is TRBJ2-1 and V is TRBV15; 9 nucleotides line up with TRBD2. This specimen consisted of CD4+ or CD8+ T cells sorted from blood, obtained in a trial of the OX40 agonist ivuxolimab. The clonotype was recovered from an adult with an advanced solid tumor such as melanoma, head and neck, liver or kidney cancer. As DNA, the CDR3 is TGTGCCACCAGCAGCCCCGGGACTAGCTATGAGCAGTTCTTC. This translates into CATSSPGTSYEQFF. Complete variable domain (other parts from reference TRBV15 and TRBJ2-1): DAMVIQNPRYQVTQFGKPVTLSCSQTLNHNVMYWYQQKSSQAPKLLFHYYDKDFNNEADTPDNFQSRRPNTSFCFLDIRSPGLGDTAMYLCATSSPGTSYEQFFGPGTRLTVL.